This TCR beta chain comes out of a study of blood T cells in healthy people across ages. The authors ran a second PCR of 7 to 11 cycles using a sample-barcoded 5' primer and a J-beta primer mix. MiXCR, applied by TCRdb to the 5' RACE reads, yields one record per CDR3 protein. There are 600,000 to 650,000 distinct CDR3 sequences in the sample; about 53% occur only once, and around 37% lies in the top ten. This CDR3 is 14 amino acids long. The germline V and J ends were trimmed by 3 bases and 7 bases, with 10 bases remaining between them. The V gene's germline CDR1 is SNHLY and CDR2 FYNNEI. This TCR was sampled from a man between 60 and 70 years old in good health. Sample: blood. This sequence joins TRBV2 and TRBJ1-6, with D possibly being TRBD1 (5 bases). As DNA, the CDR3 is TGTGCCAGCAGTGAGGGGACTCTGAATTCACCCCTCCACTTT. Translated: CASSEGTLNSPLHF.